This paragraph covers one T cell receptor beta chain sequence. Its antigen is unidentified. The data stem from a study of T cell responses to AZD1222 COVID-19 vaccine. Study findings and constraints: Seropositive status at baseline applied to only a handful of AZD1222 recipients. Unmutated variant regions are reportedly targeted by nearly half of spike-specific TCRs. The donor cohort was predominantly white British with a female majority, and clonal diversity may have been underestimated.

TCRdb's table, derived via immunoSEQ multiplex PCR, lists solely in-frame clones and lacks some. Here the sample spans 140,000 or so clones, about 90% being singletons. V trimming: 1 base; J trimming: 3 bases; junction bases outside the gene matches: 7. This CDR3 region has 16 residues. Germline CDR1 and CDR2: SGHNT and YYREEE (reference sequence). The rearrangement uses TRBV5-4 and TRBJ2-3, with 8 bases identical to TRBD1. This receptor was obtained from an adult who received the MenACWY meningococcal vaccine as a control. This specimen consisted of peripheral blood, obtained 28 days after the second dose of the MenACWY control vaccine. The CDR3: CASSLRWDRRTDTQYF. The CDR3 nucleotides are TGTGCCAGCAGCTTGCGTTGGGACAGGCGTACAGATACGCAGTATTTT.